The source of this TCR beta chain is a study of blood T cells in healthy people across ages (dated by TCRdb to about 2015). Background on the whole study: Template switching captured roughly one uniquely barcoded TCR beta cDNA molecule per two T cells in model experiments. To track age-related changes in TCR beta repertoire diversity, the study relied on deep sequencing normalized with unique cDNA molecular identifiers. The donors were split into four age groups: young (average 16 years), middle-aged (about 40), aged (more than 60) and long-lived (about 82). Donors of different ages were randomly distributed across sequencing lanes to avoid experimental bias. Two additional independent replicas of 1 million unique cDNA reads from the same blood draw were analyzed for two donors (one aged 18 to 30 and one aged 80 or older). The study at large found these results: Observed TCR beta diversity per million T cells fell roughly linearly with age, and a significant reduction was already apparent by age roughly 40. Total diversity estimates from one million sequenced T cells were considered lower bounds and underestimates. Conclusive comparison of naive and antigen-experienced compartments was prevented by the profiling of bulk unsorted PBMCs. Compared with the aged group, the long-lived group had more naive CD4+ T cells, fewer expanded clones and increased TCR diversity, a pattern suggesting age selection. Observed TCR beta diversity correlated strongly with the percentage of naive T cells measured by flow cytometry. Donor CMV infection status was unknown, potentially confounding age-related changes in expanded clonotypes.

Systemically healthy Caucasian individuals from Russia, 35 to 50 in total and aged roughly 6 to 100 years, were included as donors. Each donor gave approximately 9.3 milliliters of peripheral blood, collected into EDTA-treated Vacutainer tubes. Ficoll-Paque density-gradient centrifugation was used to isolate PBMCs, with at least 6 million obtained per sample. Total RNA was extracted from PBMCs with Trizol reagent, with at least 6 micrograms obtained per sample. For every donor, flow cytometry on a PBMC aliquot measured the percentage of naive CD45RAhigh/CD27high T cells. As to this clonotype: Its antigen specificity is not known. Base qualities are not provided; no much larger clone lies one nucleotide away.

Reading the germline V gene (reference sequence) gives CDR1 DFQATT and CDR2 SNEGSKA. The V end loses 0 bases and the J end loses 3 bases, and a stretch of 12 bases separates them. The CDR3 runs 14 residues from the cysteine to the phenylalanine. Here the CDR3 DNA is all that survives: 42 bases in frame from base 1. The library relied on 5' RACE. For sequencing, an Illumina HiSeq 2500 was employed. A second PCR of about 6 to 11 cycles was run with a J-beta primer mix and a sample-barcoded 5' primer. A unique molecular identifier was introduced onto each TCR beta cDNA molecule by a template-switch 5' adaptor carrying 12 random nucleotides. At least 2.5 million CDR3-containing paired-end reads were obtained from each sample. First-strand cDNA was synthesized from all RNA with the Mint cDNA synthesis kit, primed by a TRBC-specific oligonucleotide. After uracil-DNA glycosylase treatment, a first 18-cycle PCR used universal primers M1SS and BC2_uni_R on all cDNA. As for how the authors treated the data: For normalization, 1 million high-quality reads were randomly selected from each sample, with every read carrying a distinct molecular identifier. Instead of being binned into consensus sequences, reads that shared molecular identifiers were thrown out. CDR3 identification, clonotype clustering and error correction used MiTCR with a Q25 quality threshold and the strictest error-elimination algorithm. A nonparametric unseen species model with Euler transformation was used to estimate lower-bound total TCR beta diversity. TCRdb ran its own pipeline on the public reads, namely fastp trimming at Q25 and MiXCR clone calling, and kept in-frame beta chains. Here each entry gathers all rows of one CDR3 protein and keeps the most common genes and DNA. The authors' filters were not applied to this entry. Counted in this sample were roughly 800,000 distinct CDR3 sequences; roughly 64% of them appeared once. The ten largest make up about 20% of the sample.

Sample: blood. In this chain, TRBV20-1 is recombined with TRBJ2-7; the D segment could be TRBD2, given 6 matching bases. This TCR derives from a man aged 25 to 40 in good health. Here the CDR3 is given as CSAREQRVDYEQYF. In nucleotides, the sequence is TGCAGTGCTAGAGAACAGCGGGTCGACTACGAGCAGTACTTC.